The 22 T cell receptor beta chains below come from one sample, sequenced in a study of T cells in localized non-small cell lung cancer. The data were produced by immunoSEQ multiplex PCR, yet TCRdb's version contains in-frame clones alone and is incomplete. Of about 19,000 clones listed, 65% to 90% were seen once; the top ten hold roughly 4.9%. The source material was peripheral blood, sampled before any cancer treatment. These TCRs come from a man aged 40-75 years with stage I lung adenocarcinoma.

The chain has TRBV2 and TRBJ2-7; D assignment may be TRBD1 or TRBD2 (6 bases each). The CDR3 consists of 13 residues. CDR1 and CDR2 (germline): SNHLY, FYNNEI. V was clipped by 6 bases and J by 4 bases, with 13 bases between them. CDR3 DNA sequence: TGTGCCAGCAGCGAGGGGGGACCTTACGAGCAGTACTTC. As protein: CASSEGGPYEQYF.

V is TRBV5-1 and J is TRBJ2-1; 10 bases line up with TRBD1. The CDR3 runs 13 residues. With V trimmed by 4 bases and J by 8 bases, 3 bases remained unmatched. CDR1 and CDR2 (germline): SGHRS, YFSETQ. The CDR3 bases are TGCGCCAGCAGCCCAGGGACAGGGGATGAGCAGTTCTTC. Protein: CASSPGTGDEQFF.

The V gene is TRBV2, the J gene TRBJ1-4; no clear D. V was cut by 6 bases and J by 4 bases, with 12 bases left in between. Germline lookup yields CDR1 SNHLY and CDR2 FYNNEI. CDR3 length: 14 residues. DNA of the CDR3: TGTGCCAGCAGACCAGCGACGAGTAATGAAAAACTGTTTTTT. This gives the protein CASRPATSNEKLFF. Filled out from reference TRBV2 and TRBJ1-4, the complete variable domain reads EPEVTQTPSHQVTQMGQEVILRCVPISNHLYFYWYRQILGQKVEFLVSFYNNEISEKSEIFDDQFSVERPDGSNFTLKIRSTKLEDSAMYFCASRPATSNEKLFFGSGTQLSVL.

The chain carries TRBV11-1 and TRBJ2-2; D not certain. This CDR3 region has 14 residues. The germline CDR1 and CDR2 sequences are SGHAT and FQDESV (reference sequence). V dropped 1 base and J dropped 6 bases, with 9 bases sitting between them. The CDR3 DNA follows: TGTGCCAGCAGCTTAGATGGGGTCGCCGGGGAGCTGTTTTTT. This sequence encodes CASSLDGVAGELFF.

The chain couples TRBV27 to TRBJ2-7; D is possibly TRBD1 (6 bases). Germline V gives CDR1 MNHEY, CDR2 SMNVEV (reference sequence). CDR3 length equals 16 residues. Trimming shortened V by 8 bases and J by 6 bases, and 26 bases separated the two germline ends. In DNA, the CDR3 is TGTGCCAGCGGGACGGGACATCTAAGGACCCCCCTCGAGCAGTACTTC. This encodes CASGTGHLRTPLEQYF.

CDR3 sequence: CASSFGLAVYEQYF. The CDR3 DNA reads as TGTGCCAGCAGTTTTGGACTAGCGGTCTACGAGCAGTACTTC. The chain links TRBV27 to TRBJ2-7; 10 bases line up with TRBD2. The CDR3 is 14 amino acids. The V gene end was trimmed by 3 bases and the J gene end by 3 bases; junction bases not matched to a gene: 2. Germline values: CDR1 MNHEY, CDR2 SMNVEV (reference sequence).

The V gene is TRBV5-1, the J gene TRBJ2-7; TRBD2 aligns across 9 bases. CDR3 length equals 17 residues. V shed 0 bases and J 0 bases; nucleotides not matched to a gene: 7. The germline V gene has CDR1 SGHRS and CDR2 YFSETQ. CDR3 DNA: TGCGCCAGCAGCTTGGTACTAGCGGGCTATAGCTCCTACGAGCAGTACTTC. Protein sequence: CASSLVLAGYSSYEQYF.

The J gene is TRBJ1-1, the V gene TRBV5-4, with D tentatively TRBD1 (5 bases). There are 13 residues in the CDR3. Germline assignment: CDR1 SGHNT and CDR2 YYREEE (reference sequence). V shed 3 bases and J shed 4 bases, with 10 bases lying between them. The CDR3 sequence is CASSYRGGTEAFF. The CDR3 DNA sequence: TGTGCCAGCAGCTACCGGGGGGGCACTGAAGCTTTCTTT.

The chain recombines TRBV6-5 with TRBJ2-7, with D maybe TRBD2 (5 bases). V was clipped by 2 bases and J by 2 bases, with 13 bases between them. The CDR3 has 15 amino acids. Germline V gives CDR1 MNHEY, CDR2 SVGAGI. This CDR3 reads CASSYATTGPYEQYF. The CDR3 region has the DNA TGTGCCAGCAGTTACGCGACTACCGGGCCCTACGAGCAGTACTTC.

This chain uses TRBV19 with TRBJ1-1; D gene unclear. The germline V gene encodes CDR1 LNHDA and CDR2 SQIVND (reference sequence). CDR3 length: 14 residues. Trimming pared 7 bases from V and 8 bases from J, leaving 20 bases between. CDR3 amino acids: CASTPFGPTGEAFF. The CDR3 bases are TGTGCCAGTACCCCATTTGGGCCGACTGGAGAAGCTTTCTTT.

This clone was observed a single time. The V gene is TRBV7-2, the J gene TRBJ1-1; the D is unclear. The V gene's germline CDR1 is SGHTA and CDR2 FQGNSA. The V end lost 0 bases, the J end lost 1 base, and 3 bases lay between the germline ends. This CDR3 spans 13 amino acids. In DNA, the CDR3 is TGTGCCAGCAGCTTAGCCAAGAACACTGAAGCTTTCTTT. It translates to CASSLAKNTEAFF.

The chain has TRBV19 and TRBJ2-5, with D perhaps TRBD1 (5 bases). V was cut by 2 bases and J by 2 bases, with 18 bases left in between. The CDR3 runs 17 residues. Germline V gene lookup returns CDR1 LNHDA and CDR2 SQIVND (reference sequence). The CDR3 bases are TGTGCCAGTAGTATAAACGGGCTAAGGGGCCCACAAGAGACCCAGTACTTC. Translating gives CASSINGLRGPQETQYF.

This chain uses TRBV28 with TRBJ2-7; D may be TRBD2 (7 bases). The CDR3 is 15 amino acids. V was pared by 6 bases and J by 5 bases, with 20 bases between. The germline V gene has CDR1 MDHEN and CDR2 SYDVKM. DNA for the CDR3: TGTGCCAGCAGCCTAATCTGGGGGGGCCAGGACGAGCAGTACTTC. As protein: CASSLIWGGQDEQYF. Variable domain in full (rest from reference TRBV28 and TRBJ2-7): DVKVTQSSRYLVKRTGEKVFLECVQDMDHENMFWYRQDPGLGLRLIYFSYDVKMKEKGDIPEGYSVSREKKERFSLILESASTNQTSMYLCASSLIWGGQDEQYFGPGTRLTVT.

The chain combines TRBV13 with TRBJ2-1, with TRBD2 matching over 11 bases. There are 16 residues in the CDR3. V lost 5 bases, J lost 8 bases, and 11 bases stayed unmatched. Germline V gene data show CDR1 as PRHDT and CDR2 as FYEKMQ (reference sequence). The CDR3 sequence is CASSSSGGGTAHEQFF. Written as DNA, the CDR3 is TGTGCCAGCAGCAGTAGCGGGGGGGGTACGGCACATGAGCAGTTCTTC.

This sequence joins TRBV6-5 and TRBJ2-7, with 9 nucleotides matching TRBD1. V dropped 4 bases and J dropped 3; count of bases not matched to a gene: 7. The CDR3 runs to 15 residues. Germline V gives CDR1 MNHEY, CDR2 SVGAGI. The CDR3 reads CASSSTQGAGYEQYF. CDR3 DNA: TGTGCCAGCAGTTCCACACAGGGGGCGGGCTACGAGCAGTACTTC.

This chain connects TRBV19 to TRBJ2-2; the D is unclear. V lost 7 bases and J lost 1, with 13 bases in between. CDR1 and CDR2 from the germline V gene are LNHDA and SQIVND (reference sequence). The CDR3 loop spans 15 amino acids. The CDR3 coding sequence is TGTGCCAGTACCTCTTCCCATCTGAACACCGGGGAGCTGTTTTTT. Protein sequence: CASTSSHLNTGELFF.

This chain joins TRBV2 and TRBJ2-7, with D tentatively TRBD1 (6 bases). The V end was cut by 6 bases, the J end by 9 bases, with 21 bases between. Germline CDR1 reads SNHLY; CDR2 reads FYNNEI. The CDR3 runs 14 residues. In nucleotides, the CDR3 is TGTGCCAGCAGCTCCACAGGGATGGGCCTTGGGCAGTACTTC. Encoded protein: CASSSTGMGLGQYF.

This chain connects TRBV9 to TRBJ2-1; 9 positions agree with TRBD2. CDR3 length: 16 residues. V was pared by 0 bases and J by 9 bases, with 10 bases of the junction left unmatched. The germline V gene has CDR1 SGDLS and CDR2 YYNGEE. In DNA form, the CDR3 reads TGTGCCAGCAGCGTAGTAGGACTAGCGAGATTAGGTGAGCAGTTCTTC. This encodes CASSVVGLARLGEQFF.

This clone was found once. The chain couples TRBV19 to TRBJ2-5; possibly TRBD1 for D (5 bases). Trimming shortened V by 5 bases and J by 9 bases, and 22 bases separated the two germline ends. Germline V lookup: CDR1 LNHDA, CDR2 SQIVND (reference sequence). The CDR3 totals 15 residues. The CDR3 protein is CASSVTEAVPRAQYF. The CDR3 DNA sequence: TGTGCCAGTAGTGTCACCGAGGCGGTCCCCAGGGCCCAGTACTTC.

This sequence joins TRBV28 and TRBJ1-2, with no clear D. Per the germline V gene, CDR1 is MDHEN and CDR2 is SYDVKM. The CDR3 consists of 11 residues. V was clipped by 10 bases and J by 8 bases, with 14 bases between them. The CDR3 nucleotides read TGTGCCACCTTCTTCTTACGGGGCTACACCTTC. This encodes CATFFLRGYTF.

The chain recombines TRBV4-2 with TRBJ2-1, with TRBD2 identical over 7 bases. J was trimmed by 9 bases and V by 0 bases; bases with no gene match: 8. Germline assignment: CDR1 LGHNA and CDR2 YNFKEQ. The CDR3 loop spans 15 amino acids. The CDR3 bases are TGTGCCAGCAGCCAAGATACTAGCGCCTTAGTTGAGCAGTTCTTC. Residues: CASSQDTSALVEQFF.

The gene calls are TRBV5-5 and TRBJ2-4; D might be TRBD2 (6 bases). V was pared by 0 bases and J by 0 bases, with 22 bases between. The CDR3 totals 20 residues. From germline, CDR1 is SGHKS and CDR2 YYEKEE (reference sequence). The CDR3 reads CASSLVGGTGDSLAKNIQYF. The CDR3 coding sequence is TGTGCCAGCAGCTTGGTAGGTGGCACCGGGGACTCCTTAGCCAAAAACATTCAGTACTTC.